This record looks at one T cell receptor beta chain sequence and its context. This sample was included in a study of T cell responses to AZD1222 COVID-19 vaccine. Measured with immunoSEQ multiplex PCR; TCRdb has only the in-frame clones, and not every one. The data contain approximately 130,000 clones, about 93% of them seen just once; the ten biggest clones take up more than 0.7%. The CDR3 extends over 14 amino acids. Trimming cost V 5 bases and J 5 bases, with 15 bases left between them. Looked up from germline, CDR1 is MNHNY and CDR2 is SVGAGI (reference sequence). The source of this sequence is an adult in good health. The source material was peripheral blood, sampled on day 0 of AZD1222 vaccination. The chain has TRBV6-6 and TRBJ1-1; the D is unclear. Here the CDR3 DNA reads TGTGCCAGCAGTGTAGGAGCGGCGGAGACTGAAGCTTTCTTT. Its translation: CASSVGAAETEAFF.